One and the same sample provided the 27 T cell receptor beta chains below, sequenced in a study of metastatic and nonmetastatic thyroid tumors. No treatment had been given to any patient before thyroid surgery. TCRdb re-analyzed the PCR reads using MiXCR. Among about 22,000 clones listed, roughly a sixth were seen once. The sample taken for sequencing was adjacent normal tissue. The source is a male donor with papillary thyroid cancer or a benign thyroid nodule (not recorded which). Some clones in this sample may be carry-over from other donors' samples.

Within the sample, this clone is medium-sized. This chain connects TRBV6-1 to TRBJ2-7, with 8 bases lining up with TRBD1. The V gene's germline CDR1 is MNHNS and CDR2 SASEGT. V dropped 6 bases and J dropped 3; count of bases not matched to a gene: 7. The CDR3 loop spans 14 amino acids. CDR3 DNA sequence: TGTGCCAGCAGGGCGGACAGGGACGGCTACGAGCAGTACGTC. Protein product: CASRADRDGYEQYV.

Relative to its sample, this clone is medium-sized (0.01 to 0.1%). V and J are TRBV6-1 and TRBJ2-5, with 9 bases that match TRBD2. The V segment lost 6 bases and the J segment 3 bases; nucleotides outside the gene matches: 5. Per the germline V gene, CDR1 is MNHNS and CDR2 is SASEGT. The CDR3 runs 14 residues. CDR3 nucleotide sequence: TGTGCCAGCAGGGAGATAGCGGGAGAAGAGACCCAGTACTTC. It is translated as CASREIAGEETQYF.

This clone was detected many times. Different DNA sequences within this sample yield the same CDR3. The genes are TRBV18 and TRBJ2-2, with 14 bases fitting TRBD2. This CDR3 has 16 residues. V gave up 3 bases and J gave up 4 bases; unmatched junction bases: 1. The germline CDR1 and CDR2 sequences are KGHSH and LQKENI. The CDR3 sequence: CASSPGLAGGTGELFF. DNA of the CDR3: TGTGCCAGCTCACCCGGACTAGCGGGGGGCACCGGGGAGCTGTTTTTT.

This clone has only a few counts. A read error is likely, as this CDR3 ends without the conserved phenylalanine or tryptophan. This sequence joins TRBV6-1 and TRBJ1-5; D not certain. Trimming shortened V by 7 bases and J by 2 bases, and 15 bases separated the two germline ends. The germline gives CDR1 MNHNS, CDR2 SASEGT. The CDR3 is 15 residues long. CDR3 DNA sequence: TGTGCCAGCAACCTACCTCCCGGGTGCAATCAGCCCCAGCATCTT. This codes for CASNLPPGCNQPQHL.

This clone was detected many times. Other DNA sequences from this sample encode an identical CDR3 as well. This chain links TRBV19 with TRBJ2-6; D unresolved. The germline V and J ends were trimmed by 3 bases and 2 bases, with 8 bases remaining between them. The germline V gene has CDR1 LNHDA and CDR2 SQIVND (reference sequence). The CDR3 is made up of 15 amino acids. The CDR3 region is CASSMSETGANVLTF. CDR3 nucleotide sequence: TGTGCCAGTAGTATGTCAGAAACTGGGGCCAACGTCCTGACTTTC.

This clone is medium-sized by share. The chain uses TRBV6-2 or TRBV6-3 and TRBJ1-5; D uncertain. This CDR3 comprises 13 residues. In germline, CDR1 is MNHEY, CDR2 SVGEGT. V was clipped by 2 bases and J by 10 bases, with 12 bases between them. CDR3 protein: CASSYVGISPQHF. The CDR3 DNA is TGTGCCAGCAGTTACGTAGGTATCAGCCCCCAGCATTTT.

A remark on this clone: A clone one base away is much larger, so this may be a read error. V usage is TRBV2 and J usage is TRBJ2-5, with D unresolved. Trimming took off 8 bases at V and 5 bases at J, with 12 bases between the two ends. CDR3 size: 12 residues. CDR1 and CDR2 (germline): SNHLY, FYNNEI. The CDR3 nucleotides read TGTGCCAGCTGGAGTAGAGCGGAGACCCAGTACTTC. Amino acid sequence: CASWSRAETQYF.

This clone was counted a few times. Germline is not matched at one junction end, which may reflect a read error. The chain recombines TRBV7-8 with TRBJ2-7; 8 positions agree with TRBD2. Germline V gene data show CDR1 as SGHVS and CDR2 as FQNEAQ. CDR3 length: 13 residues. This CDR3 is CAISPRTSPERYF. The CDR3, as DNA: TGTGCCATCAGCCCGCGGACTAGCCCCGAGCGGTACTTC.

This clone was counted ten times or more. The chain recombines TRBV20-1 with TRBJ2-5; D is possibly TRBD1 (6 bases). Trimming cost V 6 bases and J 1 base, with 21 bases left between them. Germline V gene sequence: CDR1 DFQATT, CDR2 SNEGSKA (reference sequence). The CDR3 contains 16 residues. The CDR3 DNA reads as TGCAGTGCGGTGGCCGTGGGGACACTGAGCCAAGAGACCCAGTACTTC. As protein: CSAVAVGTLSQETQYF.

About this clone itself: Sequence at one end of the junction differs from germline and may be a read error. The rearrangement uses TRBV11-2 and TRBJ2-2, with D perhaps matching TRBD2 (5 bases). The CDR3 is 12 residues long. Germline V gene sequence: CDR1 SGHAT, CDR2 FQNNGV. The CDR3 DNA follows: TGTGCCAGCAGCTCAGGTGGCGGGCAGCTGTTTTTT. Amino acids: CASSSGGGQLFF.

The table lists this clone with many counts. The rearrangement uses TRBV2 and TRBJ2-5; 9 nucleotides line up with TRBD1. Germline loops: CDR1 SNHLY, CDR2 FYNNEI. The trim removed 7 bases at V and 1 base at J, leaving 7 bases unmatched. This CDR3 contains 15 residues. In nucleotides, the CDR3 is TGTGCCAGCACTAGACAGGGGGGTCCCCAAGAGACCCAGTACTTC. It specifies CASTRQGGPQETQYF. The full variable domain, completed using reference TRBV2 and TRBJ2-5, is EPEVTQTPSHQVTQMGQEVILRCVPISNHLYFYWYRQILGQKVEFLVSFYNNEISEKSEIFDDQFSVERPDGSNFTLKIRSTKLEDSAMYFCASTRQGGPQETQYFGPGTRLLVL.

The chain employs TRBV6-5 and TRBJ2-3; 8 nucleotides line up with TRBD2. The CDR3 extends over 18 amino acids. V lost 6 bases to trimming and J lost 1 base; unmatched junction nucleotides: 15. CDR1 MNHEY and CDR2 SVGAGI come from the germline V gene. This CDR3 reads CASSRSREGLRGTDTQYF. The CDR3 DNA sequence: TGTGCCAGCAGCCGGTCCCGGGAGGGCCTAAGGGGCACAGATACGCAGTATTTT.

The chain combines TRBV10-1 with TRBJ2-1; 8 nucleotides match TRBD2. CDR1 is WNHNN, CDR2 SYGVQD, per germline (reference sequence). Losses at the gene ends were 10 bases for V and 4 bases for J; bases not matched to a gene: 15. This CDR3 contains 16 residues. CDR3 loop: CAIGGEGGRGYNEQFF. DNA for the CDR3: TGCGCCATCGGGGGGGAGGGGGGGCGGGGATACAATGAGCAGTTCTTC.

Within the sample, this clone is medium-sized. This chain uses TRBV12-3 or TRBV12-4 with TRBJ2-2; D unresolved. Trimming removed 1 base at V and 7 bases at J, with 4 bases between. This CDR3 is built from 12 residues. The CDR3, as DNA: TGTGCCAGCAGTTTAGTACTCGGGGAGCTGTTTTTT. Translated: CASSLVLGELFF.

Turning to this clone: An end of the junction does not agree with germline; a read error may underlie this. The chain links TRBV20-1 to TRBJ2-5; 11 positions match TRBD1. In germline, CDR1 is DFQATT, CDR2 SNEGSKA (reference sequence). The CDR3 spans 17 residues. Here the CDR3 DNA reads TGCAGTGTTCACGGACAGGGGGCGTTAACCGATTTAGAGACCCAGCACTTC. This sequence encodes CSVHGQGALTDLETQHF.

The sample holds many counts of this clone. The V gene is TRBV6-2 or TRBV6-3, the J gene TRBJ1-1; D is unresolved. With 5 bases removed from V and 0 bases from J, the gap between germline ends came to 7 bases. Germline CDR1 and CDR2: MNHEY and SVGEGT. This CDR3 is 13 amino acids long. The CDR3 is CASSTTLNTEAFF. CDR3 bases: TGTGCCAGCAGTACCACACTGAACACTGAAGCTTTCTTT.

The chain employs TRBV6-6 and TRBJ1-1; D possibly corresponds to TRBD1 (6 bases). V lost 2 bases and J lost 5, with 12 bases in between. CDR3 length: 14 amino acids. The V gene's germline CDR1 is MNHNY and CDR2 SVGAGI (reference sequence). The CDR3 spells CASSYRGGRTEAFF. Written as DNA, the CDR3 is TGTGCCAGCAGTTACCGGGGGGGCAGGACTGAAGCTTTCTTT.

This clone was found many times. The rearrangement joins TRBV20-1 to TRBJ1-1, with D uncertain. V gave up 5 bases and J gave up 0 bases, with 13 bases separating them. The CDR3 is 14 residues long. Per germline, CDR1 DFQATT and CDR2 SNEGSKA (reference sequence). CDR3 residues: CSAVGRNLNTEAFF. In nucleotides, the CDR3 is TGCAGTGCTGTTGGACGGAACCTGAACACTGAAGCTTTCTTT.

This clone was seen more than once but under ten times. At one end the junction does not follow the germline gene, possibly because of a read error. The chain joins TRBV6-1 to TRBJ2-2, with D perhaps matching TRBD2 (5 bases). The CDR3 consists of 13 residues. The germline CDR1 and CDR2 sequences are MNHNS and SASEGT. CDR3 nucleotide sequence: TGTGCCAGCATCCTCGTCACGACCTGGGAGTTGTTTTTT. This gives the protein CASILVTTWELFF.

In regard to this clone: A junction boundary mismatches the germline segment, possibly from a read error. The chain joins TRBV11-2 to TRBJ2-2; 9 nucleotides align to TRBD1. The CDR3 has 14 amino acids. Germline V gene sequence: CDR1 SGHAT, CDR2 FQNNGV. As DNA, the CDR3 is TGTTCCATCAGCGACAGGGGGTGGACCGGGGAGCTTTTTTTT. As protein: CSISDRGWTGELFF.

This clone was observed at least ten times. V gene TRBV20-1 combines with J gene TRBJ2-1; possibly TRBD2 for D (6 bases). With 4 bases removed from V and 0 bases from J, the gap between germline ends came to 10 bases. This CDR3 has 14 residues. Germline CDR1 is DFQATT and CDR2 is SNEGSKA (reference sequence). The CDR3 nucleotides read TGCAGTGCTATGATGCGGGACTCCTACAATGAGCAGTTCTTC. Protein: CSAMMRDSYNEQFF.

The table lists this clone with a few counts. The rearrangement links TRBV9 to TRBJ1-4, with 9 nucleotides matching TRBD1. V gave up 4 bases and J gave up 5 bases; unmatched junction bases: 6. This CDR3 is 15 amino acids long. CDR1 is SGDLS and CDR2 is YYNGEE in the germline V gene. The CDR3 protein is CASSSDRGGNEKLFF. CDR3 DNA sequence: TGTGCCAGCAGCAGCGACAGGGGGGGCAATGAAAAACTGTTTTTT. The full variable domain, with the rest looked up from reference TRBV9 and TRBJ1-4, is DSGVTQTPKHLITATGQRVTLRCSPRSGDLSVYWYQQSLDQGLQFLIQYYNGEERAKGNILERFSAQQFPDLHSELNLSSLELGDSALYFCASSSDRGGNEKLFFGSGTQLSVL.

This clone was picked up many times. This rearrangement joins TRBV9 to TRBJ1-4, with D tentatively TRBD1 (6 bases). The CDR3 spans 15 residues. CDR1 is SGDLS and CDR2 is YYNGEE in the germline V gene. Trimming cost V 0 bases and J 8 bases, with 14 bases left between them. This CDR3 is CASSVGVGTREKLFF. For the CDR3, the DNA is TGTGCCAGCAGCGTAGGTGTCGGGACACGCGAAAAACTGTTTTTT.

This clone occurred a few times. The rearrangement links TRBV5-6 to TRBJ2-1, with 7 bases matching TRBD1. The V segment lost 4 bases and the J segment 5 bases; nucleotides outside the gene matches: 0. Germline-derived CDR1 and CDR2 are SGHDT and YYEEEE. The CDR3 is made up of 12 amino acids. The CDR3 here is CASSGTDNEQFF. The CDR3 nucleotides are TGTGCCAGCAGCGGGACAGACAATGAGCAGTTCTTC. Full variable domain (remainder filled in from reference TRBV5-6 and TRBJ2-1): DAGVTQSPTHLIKTRGQQVTLRCSPKSGHDTVSWYQQALGQGPQFIFQYYEEEERQRGNFPDRFSGHQFPNYSSELNVNALLLGDSALYLCASSGTDNEQFFGPGTRLTVL.

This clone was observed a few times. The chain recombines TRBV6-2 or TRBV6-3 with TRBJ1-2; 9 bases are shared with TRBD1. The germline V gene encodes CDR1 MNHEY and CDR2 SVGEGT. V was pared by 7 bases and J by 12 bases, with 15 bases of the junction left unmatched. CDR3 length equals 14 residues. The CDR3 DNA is TGTGCCAGCACCCACGGGACAGGGATGGATGTCCACACCTTC. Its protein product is CASTHGTGMDVHTF.

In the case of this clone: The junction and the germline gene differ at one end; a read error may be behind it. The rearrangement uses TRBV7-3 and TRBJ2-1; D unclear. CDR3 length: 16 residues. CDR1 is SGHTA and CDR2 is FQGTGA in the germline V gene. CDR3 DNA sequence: TGTGCCAGCAGCCTAAGTTGGCTACCGGCCTGGAATGAGCAGTGCTTC. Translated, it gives CASSLSWLPAWNEQCF.

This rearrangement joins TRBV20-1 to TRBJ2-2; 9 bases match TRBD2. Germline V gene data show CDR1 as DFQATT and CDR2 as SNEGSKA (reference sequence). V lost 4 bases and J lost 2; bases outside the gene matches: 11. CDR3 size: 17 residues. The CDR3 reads CSAIVGLAGINTGELFF. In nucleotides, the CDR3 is TGCAGTGCTATAGTTGGCCTAGCGGGAATTAACACCGGGGAGCTGTTTTTT.